The TCR beta chain under discussion was sequenced for a study of beta chain features in type 1 diabetes. Findings of the study overall: A closer apparent resemblance between naive, central memory and Treg TCRB repertoires was seen in patients than in healthy donors.

Expressed TCRB transcripts were sequenced after all isolated RNA was converted to cDNA. Data came from immunoSEQ multiplex PCR; TCRdb stores just in-frame clones and leaves some out. Here the sample spans 500,000 to 700,000 clones, 15% being singletons. This clone was picked up a small number of times. Antigen unknown. Germline V gene sequence: CDR1 SEHNR, CDR2 FQNEAQ (reference sequence). This CDR3 spans 15 amino acids. V was trimmed by 1 base and J by 2 bases, leaving 11 bases between them. Blood was collected once per donor into heparin, averaging about 120 mL. This sequence was found in a man in his late teens or twenties in good health. Sequencing was carried out using naive CD4+ T cells from blood. The V gene is TRBV7-9, the J gene TRBJ2-5; D tentatively reads TRBD1 or TRBD2 (7 bases each). CDR3 in amino acids: CASSLDRGGQETQYF. As DNA, the CDR3 is TGTGCCAGCAGCTTAGACAGGGGAGGGCAAGAGACCCAGTACTTC.